These T cell receptor beta chains were read from a single sample in a study of blood T cell repertoires in COVID-19. Sequencing used immunoSEQ multiplex PCR; TCRdb keeps in-frame clones, though not all of them. The sample includes about 400,000 clones, 89% of them seen just once. The sample consisted of PBMCs or T cells enriched from blood (not recorded which). All receptors come from a woman under 40 who had recovered from COVID-19. Each CDR3 is given with its conserved first and last residue.

TRBV19	TRBJ2-7	CASSIDTDEQYF
TRBV7-6	TRBJ1-1	CASSLGRGRSEAFF
TRBV4-2	TRBJ1-2	CASSQVSRASGGYTF
TRBV5-6	TRBJ1-5	CASSTDRGRANQPQHF
TRBV30	TRBJ2-5	CAWSVLGPGQGIETQYF
TRBV5-4	TRBJ1-1	CASSSLQTGTTEAFF
TRBV11-2	TRBJ1-6	CASSLGAVRGSPLHF
TRBV9	TRBJ1-6	CASSDTGLNNSPLHF
TRBV5-1	TRBJ2-2	CASSGPGGPGELFF
TRBV3-1/TRBV3-2	TRBJ2-5	CASSQSEQETQYF
TRBV6-5	TRBJ1-5	CASRAGQGSYQPQHF
TRBV7-2	TRBJ2-7	CASSLGGGTSREQYF
TRBV28	TRBJ1-1	CASRSWRDTEAFF
TRBV4-2	TRBJ2-5	CASSQTSGRTYETQYF
TRBV5-1	TRBJ2-1	CASSPQRGRLSNEQFF
TRBV20-1	TRBJ1-1	CSASRGGSGKMNTEAFF
TRBV9	TRBJ2-7	CASSPVGGLREQYF
TRBV6-5	TRBJ1-3	CASSYTPRNIIYF
TRBV5-1	TRBJ2-7	CASSLPRSGVALYEQYF
TRBV10-3	TRBJ2-2	CAISESHRRNTGELFF
TRBV6-6	TRBJ1-5	CASSTPGHDQPQHF
TRBV15	TRBJ1-1	CATSSSLGTGLNTEAFF
TRBV24-1	TRBJ2-7	CATSDKIPPGQVGGEQYF
TRBV7-8	TRBJ1-4	CASSFFRQDQEEKLFF
TRBV28	TRBJ2-1	CASSPLSEQFF
TRBV7-9	TRBJ1-6	CASSPGNSYNSPLHF
TRBV5-1	TRBJ1-1	CASSPNSGGYTEAFF
TRBV5-4	TRBJ1-2	CASSLDYQTGYTF
TRBV27	TRBJ1-6	CASRATYRGLDNSPLHF
TRBV6-5	TRBJ1-2	CASSKDRGSYGYTF
TRBV18	TRBJ1-3	CASSPRSGGDSGNTIYF
TRBV9	TRBJ2-2	CASSSFTGELFF
TRBV19	TRBJ1-2	CASGRGGYGYTF
TRBV5-4	TRBJ2-2	CASSLWTGHTGELFF
TRBV18	TRBJ1-1	CASSTLQDTEAFF
TRBV24-1	TRBJ2-1	CATSQQGFIRNEQFF
TRBV29-1	TRBJ2-7	CSVEGERGATYEQYF
TRBV7-9	TRBJ1-1	CASSGGAEAFF
TRBV2	TRBJ1-1	CASRTGLRLGTEAFF
TRBV30	TRBJ2-6	CAWSQGIFSGANVLTF
TRBV9	TRBJ1-1	CASSVGGAENYNTEAFF
TRBV7-9	TRBJ2-2	CASSLAGPNTGELFF
TRBV30	TRBJ1-6	CAWRAGGVPLHF
TRBV7-9	TRBJ2-7	CASSFGTNYEQYF
TRBV6-4	TRBJ2-7	CASRVDRACYEQYF
TRBV6-2/TRBV6-3	TRBJ2-7	CASSWQGASSYEQYF
TRBV6-5	TRBJ1-3	CASSPTGTLGNTIYF
TRBV28	TRBJ2-2	CASSPVRGWDTGELFF
TRBV6-5	TRBJ1-4	CASRVGGKNEKLFF
TRBV27	TRBJ2-3	CASSFALAVTDTQYF
TRBV3-1/TRBV3-2	TRBJ2-7	CASSLRYIAGGRDDEQYF